The sequence of this TCR beta chain was determined in a study of PD-1 blockade in classical Hodgkin lymphoma (TCRdb year 2020). Concerning the study at large: Nivolumab dosing was 3 mg/kg intravenously every 2 weeks, continuing until either disease progression or unacceptable toxicity. The study used CyTOF and TCR beta sequencing to define a peripheral blood immune signature of response to PD-1 blockade in classical Hodgkin lymphoma.

The Qiagen DNeasy kit was used to extract genomic DNA both from unsorted PBMCs and from the negatively selected CD4+ and CD8+ fractions. Using primers that anneal to V and J segments, immunoSEQ multiplex PCR amplified the TCR beta CDR3 regions. Amplification bias was minimized using a synthetic immune receptor repertoire, and residual bias was removed computationally after sequencing. The study's own analysis went as follows. Repertoire diversity was quantified as the Shannon entropy index using custom Python scripts. Unsorted, CD4+ and CD8+ repertoires were analyzed separately, except for combined analyses in which CD4+ and CD8+ sequences were merged in silico. A clone was considered expanded if an increase in frequency of at least 2-fold after treatment relative to C1D1 was found, and a pseudocount of 0.5 was applied to clones undetected at baseline. Singleton clones were defined as clones with 0 or 1 copy at C1D1, and non-singleton clones were defined as clones with 2 or more copies. Clones expanded in unsorted samples were annotated as CD4+, CD8+ or unknown by matching protein sequences in sorted samples from the same patient. Wilcoxon tests were applied to paired samples to test diversity changes from C1D1 to C4D1. Held by TCRdb, this immuneACCESS table contains in-frame sequences only and omits some clones. Under half of the omission traces to an unresolved V gene where checked; the cause of the rest is unknown. That table supplies the V and J calls and clone size; D and trimming were determined from the DNA. The sample yields roughly 40,000 clones; about 72% were counted once. The top ten clonotypes cover 2.5% to 3.5% of the sample.

V is clipped by 1 base and J by 7 bases, and the sequence between their germline boundaries is 4 bases long. The CDR3 runs 11 amino acids, cysteine and phenylalanine included. Only the CDR3 part of the read is kept: 33 bases, read in frame from the first base. CDR1 and CDR2 are drawn from the germline V gene (reference sequence): GTSNPN, SVGIG. With respect to this clone: The antigen this receptor binds is unknown. Base qualities are not recorded, but no much larger clone differs from it by a single base.

General findings and caveats noted by the study authors: Diversity was lower in patients who began nivolumab less than 1 year after ASCT, so these patients were left out of later analyses to avoid confounding by immune reconstitution. The study was restricted to a single clinical trial cohort, and the causes of repertoire differences, possibly disease activity or prior therapy, were left undefined. Baseline TCR diversity was reported to be lower in newly diagnosed patients than in healthy donors, and even lower in relapsed/refractory patients. Trial patients achieving complete response had baseline diversity similar to newly diagnosed patients, whereas partial responders and progressors had significantly lower diversity. CD4+ but not CD8+ TCR diversity rose significantly by C4D1 (p=0.0027 vs p=0.16), most apparent in complete responders (p=0.02).

Interpreted using the paper, the time point label stands for: cycle 1 day 1 (C1D1), immediately before nivolumab initiation. Relapse after autologous stem cell transplantation had occurred in all trial patients, and cohorts A, B and C were distinguished by prior brentuximab vedotin exposure. The trial cohort was composed of roughly 60 patients with relapsed/refractory classical Hodgkin lymphoma, for whom complete response, partial response or progressive disease was recorded as best overall response. In the multi-cohort phase II CheckMate 205 trial, trial patients received single-agent nivolumab. An independent review committee assessed best overall response using the 2007 International Working Group response criteria. PBMCs from the trial were collected at three points: immediately before nivolumab initiation (C1D1), and during therapy at cycle 2 day 1 and cycle 4 day 1. Peripheral blood was collected in 8 mL Vacutainer Cell Preparation Tubes, from which PBMCs were isolated by centrifugation and then cryopreserved.

Recombination joined TRBV30 with TRBJ2-2; the D gene cannot be named for sure. Sample: peripheral blood mononuclear cells (PBMCs), taken at baseline. The receptor was isolated from a human donor with classical Hodgkin lymphoma. The CDR3 protein is CAWSGDGELFF. In nucleotides, the sequence is TGTGCCTGGAGTGGAGACGGGGAGCTGTTTTTT.